This TCR beta chain was captured by sequencing in a study of blood T cells in healthy people across ages. Study in general: Every two T cells gave about one barcoded beta molecule via template switching.

General study points: The recorded TCR beta diversity per million T cells decreased in a roughly linear manner with age.

Trimming removed 2 bases from V and 4 bases from J, with 9 bases in between. CDR1 is MNHEY, CDR2 SVGAGI, per germline. The CDR3 is made up of 13 amino acids. The sample holds a few counts of this clonotype. Its target is not known. It was with a sample-barcoded 5' primer and a J-beta primer mix that a second PCR of roughly 7 to 12 cycles was run. TCRdb recomputed calls from the 5' RACE reads with MiXCR, one row per CDR3 protein. This repertoire shows some 1.6 million distinct CDR3 sequences, about 35% found once; its top ten account for around 11%. The sample consisted of blood. This receptor was taken from a woman aged 25 to 39 in good health. This chain joins TRBV6-5 and TRBJ2-7, with a weak D call TRBD2 (6 bases). The CDR3 is CASSYTEGYEQYF. CDR3 bases: TGTGCCAGCAGTTACACGGAGGGGTACGAGCAGTACTTC.